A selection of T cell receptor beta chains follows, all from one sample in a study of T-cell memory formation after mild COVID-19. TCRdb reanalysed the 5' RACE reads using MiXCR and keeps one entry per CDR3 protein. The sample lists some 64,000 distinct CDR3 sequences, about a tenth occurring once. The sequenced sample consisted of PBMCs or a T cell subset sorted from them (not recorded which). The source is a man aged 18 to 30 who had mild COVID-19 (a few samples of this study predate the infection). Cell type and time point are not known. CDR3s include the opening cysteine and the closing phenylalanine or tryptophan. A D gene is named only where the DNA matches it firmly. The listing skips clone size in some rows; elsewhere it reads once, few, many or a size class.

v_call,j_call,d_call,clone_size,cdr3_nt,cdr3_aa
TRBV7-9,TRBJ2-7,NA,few,TGTGCCAGCAGCTTAGGATCGGGGGCGCTCGAGCAGTACTTC,CASSLGSGALEQYF
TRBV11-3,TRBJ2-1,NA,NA,TGTGCCAGCAGCCTCGACACTGGGCAGGGCGGAATATTTGAGCAGTTCTTC,CASSLDTGQGGIFEQFF
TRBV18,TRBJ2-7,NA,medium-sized,TGTGCCAGCTCAACCTCAGGCTACGAGCAGTACTTC,CASSTSGYEQYF
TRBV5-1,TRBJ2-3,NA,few,TGCGCCAGCAGCTCCAAATTACCGGAAAGCACAGATACGCAGTATTTT,CASSSKLPESTDTQYF
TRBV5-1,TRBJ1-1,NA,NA,TGCGCCAGCAGCTCCCTTAACCCAGGGAAAACTGAAGCTTTCTTT,CASSSLNPGKTEAFF
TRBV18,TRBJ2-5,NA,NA,TGTGCCAGCTCACCCGGCAGAGAGACCCAGTACTTC,CASSPGRETQYF
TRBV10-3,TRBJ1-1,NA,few,TGTGCCATCAGTGACCCTACAGGGTTCAGGGACACTGAAGCTTTCTTT,CAISDPTGFRDTEAFF
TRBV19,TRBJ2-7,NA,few,TGTGCCAGTAGTTTGGCCTATCAGCTTTACGAGCAGTACTTC,CASSLAYQLYEQYF
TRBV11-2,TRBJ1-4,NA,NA,TGTGCCAGCAGCTTACTCTCCACTGAAAAACTGTTTTTT,CASSLLSTEKLFF
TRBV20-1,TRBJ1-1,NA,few,TGCAGTGCTAACAGCGAGAACACTGAAGCTTTCTTT,CSANSENTEAFF
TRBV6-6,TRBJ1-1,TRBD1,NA,TGTGCCAGCAGATCAGGACAGGGGCGAGTAGAAGCTTTCTTT,CASRSGQGRVEAFF
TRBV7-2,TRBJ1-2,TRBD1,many,TGTGCCAGCAGCCCCCCTCACAGGGGCGAAGGCTACACCTTC,CASSPPHRGEGYTF
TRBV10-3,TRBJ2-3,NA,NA,TGTGCCATCAGACTAGACCTCGCCTCAGATACGAAGTATTTT,CAIRLDLASDTKYF
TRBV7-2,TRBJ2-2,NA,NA,TGTGCCAGCAGGCGAACAGCGAACACCGGGGAGCTGTTTTTT,CASRRTANTGELFF
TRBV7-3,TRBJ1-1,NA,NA,TGTGCCAGCAGCTTACGGTCTGAAGGCACTGAAGCTTTCTTT,CASSLRSEGTEAFF
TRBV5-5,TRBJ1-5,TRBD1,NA,TGTGCCAGCAGCTTACTTACCGGGACAGATAGCAATCAGCCCCAGCATTTT,CASSLLTGTDSNQPQHF
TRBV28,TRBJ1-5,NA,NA,TGTGCCAGCAGTCTTTTATCAGGGAATCAGCCCCAGCATTTT,CASSLLSGNQPQHF
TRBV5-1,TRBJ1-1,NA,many,TGCGCCAGCAGCCAAACGAGCTCCGGGACATCTTCGGCTTTCTTT,CASSQTSSGTSSAFF
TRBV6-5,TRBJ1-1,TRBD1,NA,TGTGCCAGCAGTTACACGGGACAGGGTAACACTGAAGCTTTCTTT,CASSYTGQGNTEAFF
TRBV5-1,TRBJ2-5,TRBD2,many,TGCGCCAGCAGCTCTCGGGGGGGTTTCCAAGAGACCCAGTACTTC,CASSSRGGFQETQYF
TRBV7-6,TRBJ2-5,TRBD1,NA,TGTGCCAGCAGCTTAGATTGGAGCGGGACAGGGAGACAAGAGACCCAGTACTTC,CASSLDWSGTGRQETQYF
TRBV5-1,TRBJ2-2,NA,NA,TGCGCCAGCATAAAAGGGGAAGTCCGAACGAACACCGGGGAGCTGTTTTTT,CASIKGEVRTNTGELFF
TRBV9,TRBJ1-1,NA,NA,TGTGCCAGCAGCGCCAGGGTGACGAACACTGAAGCTTTCTTT,CASSARVTNTEAFF
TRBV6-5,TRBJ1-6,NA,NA,TGTGCCAGCAGTTACTCTGGTAATTCACCCCTCCACTTT,CASSYSGNSPLHF
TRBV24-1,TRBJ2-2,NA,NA,TGTGCCACCAGTGATACCGGAAGGCCCGGGGAGCTGTTTTTT,CATSDTGRPGELFF
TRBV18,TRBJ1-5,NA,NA,TGTGCCAGCTCACCAGACGCAGCTAATCAGCCCCAGCATTTT,CASSPDAANQPQHF
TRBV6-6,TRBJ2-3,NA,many,TGTGCCAGCAGTTACCTCGGACGCCGCACAGATACGCAGTATTTT,CASSYLGRRTDTQYF
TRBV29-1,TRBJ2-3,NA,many,TGCAGCGTTGAAGGGGTAGCCGTTGTTACAGATACGCAGTATTTT,CSVEGVAVVTDTQYF
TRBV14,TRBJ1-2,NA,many,TGTGCCAGCAGCCAAGATCAGGAGTGGAACTATGGCTACACCTTC,CASSQDQEWNYGYTF
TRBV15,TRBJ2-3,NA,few,TGTGCCACCAGCTACACAGATACGCAGTATTTT,CATSYTDTQYF
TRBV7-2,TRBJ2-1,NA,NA,TGTGCCAGCATCCGTCAGGGGGGGGCCCCACTTTACAATGAGCAGTTCTTC,CASIRQGGAPLYNEQFF
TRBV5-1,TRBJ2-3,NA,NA,TGCGCCAGCAGCCCGCTTAGTCGCACAGATACGCAGTATTTT,CASSPLSRTDTQYF
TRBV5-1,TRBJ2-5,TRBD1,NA,TGCGCCAGCAGCTCAGGGGGCGTCGGAGAGACCCAGTACTTC,CASSSGGVGETQYF
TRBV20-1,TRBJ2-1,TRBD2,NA,TGCAGTGCTAGAGAGCCTAGCGGGGGTTACAATGAGCAGTTCTTC,CSAREPSGGYNEQFF
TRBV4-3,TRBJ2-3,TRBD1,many,TGCGCCAGCAGCCAAGGAGGACAGGGGACAGATACGCAGTATTTT,CASSQGGQGTDTQYF
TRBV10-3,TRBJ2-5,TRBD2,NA,TGTGCCATCAGTGAGCCCCAAGGGGCTAGCGGGGAAGAGACCCAGTACTTC,CAISEPQGASGEETQYF
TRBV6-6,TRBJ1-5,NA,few,TGTGCCAGCAGTCCCTCGGAACGCCATCAGCCCCAGCATTTT,CASSPSERHQPQHF
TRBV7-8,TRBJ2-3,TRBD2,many,TGTGCCAGCAGCTTAGGCCGAACCAGCGGGGGGCCCACAGATACGCAGTATTTT,CASSLGRTSGGPTDTQYF
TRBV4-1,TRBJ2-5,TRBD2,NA,TGCGCCAGCAGCCAAGATCCAGCGGGGGGCCAAGAGACCCAGTACTTC,CASSQDPAGGQETQYF
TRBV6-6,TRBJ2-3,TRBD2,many,TGTGCCAGCAGTTACTCGCTAACGGGGGGGGGCACAGATACGCAGTATTTT,CASSYSLTGGGTDTQYF
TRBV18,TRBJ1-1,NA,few,TGTGCCAGCTCACCAGAGCAAGGGGGGGAGACTGAAGCTTTCTTT,CASSPEQGGETEAFF
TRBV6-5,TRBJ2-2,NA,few,TGTGCCAGCACCAAAAGGCAGGGGGGCACCGGGGAGCTGTTTTTT,CASTKRQGGTGELFF
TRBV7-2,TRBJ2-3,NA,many,TGTGCCAGCAGCGATTACACAGATACGCAGTATTTT,CASSDYTDTQYF
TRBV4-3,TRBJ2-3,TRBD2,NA,TGCGCCAGCAGCCGGGCTAGCGGGGGGGATCGAGATACGCAGTATTTT,CASSRASGGDRDTQYF
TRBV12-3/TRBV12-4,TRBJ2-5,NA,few,TGTGCCAGCACCCGCCGGGTGGGTGAGACCCAGTACTTC,CASTRRVGETQYF
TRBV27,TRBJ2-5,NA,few,TGTGCCAGCCGTAAGGGAGGTGAGACCCAGTACTTC,CASRKGGETQYF
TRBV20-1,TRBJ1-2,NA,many,TGCAGTGCAGGGACGGCCGGGGGGTATGGCTACACCTTC,CSAGTAGGYGYTF
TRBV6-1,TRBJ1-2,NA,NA,TGTGCCAGCAGTGAAGAGGTGGGGGCTAACTATGGCTACACCTTC,CASSEEVGANYGYTF
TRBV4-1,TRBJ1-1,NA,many,TGCGCCAGCAGCCAGGGATTATTGAACACTGAAGCTTTCTTT,CASSQGLLNTEAFF
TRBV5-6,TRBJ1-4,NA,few,TGTGCCAGCAGCTTGCCTCTTAATGAAAAACTGTTTTTT,CASSLPLNEKLFF
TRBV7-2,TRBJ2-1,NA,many,TGTGCCAGCAGGGATGACAGGACTGAGCAGTTCTTC,CASRDDRTEQFF
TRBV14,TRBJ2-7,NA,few,TGTGCCAGCAGCCTTACAGGGAAGAGCGAGCAGTACTTC,CASSLTGKSEQYF
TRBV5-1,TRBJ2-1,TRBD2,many,TGCGCCAGCAGCTCGAATAGCGGGGGGTCCGGCAATGAGCAGTTCTTC,CASSSNSGGSGNEQFF
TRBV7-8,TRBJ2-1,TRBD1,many,TGTGCCAGCAGCGGAGACAGGGGTAATGAGCAGTTCTTC,CASSGDRGNEQFF
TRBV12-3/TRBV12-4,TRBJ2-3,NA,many,TGTGCCAGCAGTTCTATCCTACGCACAGATACGCAGTATTTT,CASSSILRTDTQYF